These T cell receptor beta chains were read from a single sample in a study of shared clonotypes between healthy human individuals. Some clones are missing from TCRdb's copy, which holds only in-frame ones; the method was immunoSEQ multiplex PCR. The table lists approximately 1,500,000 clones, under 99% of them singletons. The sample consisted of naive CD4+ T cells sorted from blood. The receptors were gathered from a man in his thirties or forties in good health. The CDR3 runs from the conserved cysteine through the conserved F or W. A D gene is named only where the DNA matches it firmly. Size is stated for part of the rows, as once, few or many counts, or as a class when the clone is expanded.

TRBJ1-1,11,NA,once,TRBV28,CASSSRVEAFF,TGTGCCAGCAGTTCCCGGGTGGAAGCTTTCTTT
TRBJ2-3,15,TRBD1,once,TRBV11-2,CASSSLGQGGDTQYF,TGTGCCAGCAGCTCCCTGGGACAGGGTGGAGATACGCAGTATTTT
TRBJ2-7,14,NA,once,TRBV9,CASSVAWGHGEQYF,TGTGCCAGCAGCGTAGCGTGGGGACACGGGGAGCAGTACTTC
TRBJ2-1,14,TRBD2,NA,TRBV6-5,CASSRLAGEYEQFF,TGTGCCAGCAGTCGACTAGCGGGAGAATATGAGCAGTTCTTC
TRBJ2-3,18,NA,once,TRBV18,CASSPGPGSGLSTDTQYF,TGTGCCAGCTCACCAGGCCCGGGTAGCGGACTTAGCACAGATACGCAGTATTTT
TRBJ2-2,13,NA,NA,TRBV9,CASRGRDTGELFF,TGTGCCAGTAGGGGACGAGATACCGGGGAGCTGTTTTTT
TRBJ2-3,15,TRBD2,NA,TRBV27,CASSLWLAGPHTQYF,TGTGCCAGCAGTTTATGGTTAGCGGGACCACATACGCAGTATTTT
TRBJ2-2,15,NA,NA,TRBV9,CASSVGARVVGELFF,TGTGCCAGCAGCGTAGGGGCTAGAGTGGTCGGGGAGCTGTTTTTT
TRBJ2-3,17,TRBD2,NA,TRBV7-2,CASSSLRTSGKADTQYF,TGTGCCAGCAGCTCGCTGAGGACTAGCGGGAAGGCAGATACGCAGTATTTT
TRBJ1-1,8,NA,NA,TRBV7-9,CASSLSLF,TGTGCCAGCAGCTTAAGTCTCTTT
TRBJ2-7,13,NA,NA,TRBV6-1,CASTGTYSYEQYF,TGTGCCAGCACCGGGACCTACTCCTACGAGCAGTACTTC
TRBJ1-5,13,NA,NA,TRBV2,CASEQVTGQPQHF,TGTGCCAGCGAGCAGGTCACAGGGCAGCCCCAGCATTTT
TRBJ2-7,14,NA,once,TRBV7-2,CASSLVIRSYEQYF,TGTGCCAGCAGCTTAGTTATTCGGTCCTACGAGCAGTACTTC